This paragraph reports one T cell receptor beta chain. What this receptor recognizes is not known. Nothing much larger sits one base from this clone, and base qualities are not available. This specimen comes from a study of shared clonotypes between healthy human individuals (dated by TCRdb to the early 2020s). Study-level background: The cohort included a few men and a couple of women between 18 and 49 years of age. For each donor, three plates each were used for CD4 naive and CD4 memory, two plates were used for CD8 naive, and one plate was used for CD8 memory. The study deeply sequenced blood TCR repertoires of five healthy adults to estimate repertoire size and the extent of clonotype sharing between individuals. To increase sequencing depth and limit assay-specific biases, different laboratories used diverse techniques to prepare libraries and sequence TCR repertoires. Each donor's leukapheresis produced roughly between roughly 0.94 and 9.5 billion PBMCs.

Counted from cysteine to phenylalanine, this CDR3 has 13 amino acids. The kept DNA is CDR3 alone, 39 bases in frame from the first base. CDR1 and CDR2, per the germline V gene, are SQVTM and ANQGSEA. V was cut back by 1 base and J by 7 bases, leaving a gap of 14 bases between them. Paper-wide results and their limitations: Pairwise subsampling indicated that sequencing depth was expected to affect the degree of clonotype sharing among donors. Compared with non-shared clonotypes, clonotypes shared by all four sorted-subset donors had higher generation probabilities. Even with the large sequencing depth, rarefaction of the sorted-subset datasets indicated that sequencing was incomplete. The genetic and exposure-history diversity represented was limited by the small number of donors. Larger estimated clonotype richness was generally found for naive subsets than for memory subsets. Sharing across a handful of donors was observed for around 5% of naive CD4, over 3% of naive CD8, 2% to 2.5% of memory CD4, and around 0.4% of memory CD8 clonotypes. Sampling was restricted to blood, and TCR repertoires in tissue are likely to differ from TCR repertoires in blood.

CD8 naive samples were CD45RO-negative cells positively selected for CCR7, giving a CD45RA+CCR7+ population that excluded TemRA cells. Healthy HIV-negative adults with no recently reported acute infections or vaccinations were included as donors. Every donor was a Caucasian adult residing in Nashville, Tennessee, USA. After blood collection by leukapheresis, PBMCs were isolated using Ficoll-Histopaque density gradient centrifugation and then cryopreserved in the vapor phase of liquid nitrogen. Analytical flow cytometry was used to check the purity and quantity of each magnetically sorted T cell population. From each sorted fraction, genomic DNA was isolated and quantified by UV absorbance on a Nanodrop 2000c. Using the deep immunoSEQ assay, TCR CDR3 regions were amplified from genomic DNA by multiplex PCR. Extracted genomic DNA from each cell subset was spread evenly across all wells of several immunoSEQ 96-well plates, with each plate serving as a replicate. Each replicate PCR for sorted subsets received about 180 ng genomic DNA, equal to about 30,000 T cell genomes. Purified libraries were measured with a Qubit 3.0 fluorometer, size-checked on a Bioanalyzer 2100, and measured again with the KAPA Library Quantification kit. Each immunoSEQ 96-well plate was sequenced on its own single-read 150-cycle Illumina NextSeq 550 flow cell. Under the source paper's analysis protocol: Because the immunoSEQ output held only junctional sequences and lacked quality scores, the filtering could not match the filtering applied to full-length reads. Sequences were annotated with PyIR, a Python wrapper for IgBLAST v1.9, and V/J genes and CDR3 were assigned using IMGT germline references. Reads were filtered out if the reads had weak V/J assignments (E-value above 1e-6), no CDR3, stop codons, out-of-frame junctions, or ambiguous translated residues. V3J clonotypes were defined as sequences sharing an identical inferred V gene, J gene, and CDR3 amino acid sequence. To compute the percentage overlap between repertoires, the number of shared unique clonotypes was divided by the size of the smaller repertoire. RTK rarefaction, the Chao1 estimator, and Recon v2.1 estimates of unobserved clonotypes were used to assess repertoire richness. For all TCRbeta clonotypes obtained by the gDNA method from a few donors, generation probabilities were computed with OLGA. TCRdb provides this immuneACCESS table in a form limited to in-frame rearrangements. Some clones are lacking; in checked studies, under half of them reflect an unresolved V gene, and why the rest are absent is not known. The V and J calls and clone size are taken from that table; D and trimming were inferred from the DNA. The sample data list about 600,000 clones, and around 95% of these were observed just once. 0.09% to 0.13% of the sample comes from the top ten.

This receptor was obtained from a woman in her twenties or thirties in good health. Here the chain combines TRBV29-1 and TRBJ2-7; no confident D gene assignment can be made. Sequencing was done on a sample of naive CD8+ T cells sorted from blood. According to the study, the label for this sample's cell subset or site signals: CD45RA+CCR7+. Read as DNA, the sequence is TGCAGCGTTGAAGGGACCACTCTGCAGGAGCAGTACTTC. It translates to CSVEGTTLQEQYF.